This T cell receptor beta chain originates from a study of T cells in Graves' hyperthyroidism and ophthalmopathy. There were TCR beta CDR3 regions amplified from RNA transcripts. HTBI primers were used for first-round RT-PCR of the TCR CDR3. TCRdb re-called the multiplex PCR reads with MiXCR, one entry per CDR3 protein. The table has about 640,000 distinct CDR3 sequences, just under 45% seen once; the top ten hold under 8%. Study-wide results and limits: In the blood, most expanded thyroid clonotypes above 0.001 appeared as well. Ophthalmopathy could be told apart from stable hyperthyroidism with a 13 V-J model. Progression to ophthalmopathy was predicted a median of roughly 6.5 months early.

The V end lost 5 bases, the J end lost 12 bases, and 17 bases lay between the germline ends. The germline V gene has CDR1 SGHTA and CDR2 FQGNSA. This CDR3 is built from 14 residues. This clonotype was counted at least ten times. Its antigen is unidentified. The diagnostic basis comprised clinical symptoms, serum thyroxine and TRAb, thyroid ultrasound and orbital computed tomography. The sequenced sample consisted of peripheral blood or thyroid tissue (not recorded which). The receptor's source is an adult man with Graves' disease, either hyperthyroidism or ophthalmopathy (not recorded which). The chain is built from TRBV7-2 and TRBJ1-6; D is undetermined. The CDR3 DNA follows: TGTGCCAGCAGCCCCCCCCGAACCGGAGTACCCCTCCACTTT. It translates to CASSPPRTGVPLHF.